Following are 32 T cell receptor beta chains from one sample sequenced in a study of shared clonotypes between healthy human individuals. Repertoires were generated with immunoSEQ multiplex PCR, while TCRdb's copy carries only in-frame clones and drops some. The sample lists about 490,000 clones; over 70% were seen once. The sample was PBMCs. Every receptor here comes from a woman in her 40s in good health. Some clones in this sample may be carry-over from other donors' samples.

On this clone itself: The likely explanation is a read error, given a far larger clone one base away. Other nucleotide sequences from this sample produce the same CDR3. The genes are TRBV28 and TRBJ1-2; no definite D call. Germline values: CDR1 MDHEN, CDR2 SYDVKM. The CDR3 sequence is 12 residues long. V gave up 5 bases and J gave up 1 base, with 5 bases separating them. CDR3 DNA: TGTGCCAGCAGTCCTAATAACTATGGCTACACCTTC. This encodes CASSPNNYGYTF.

This chain connects TRBV9 to TRBJ2-5; no definite D call. The CDR3 is 14 residues long. Germline V gene sequence: CDR1 SGDLS, CDR2 YYNGEE. The V end lost 4 bases, the J end lost 0 bases, and 10 bases lay between the germline ends. CDR3 in amino acids: CASSPRPYQETQYF. The CDR3 DNA reads as TGTGCCAGCAGCCCCCGACCGTACCAAGAGACCCAGTACTTC.

The genes are TRBV6-6 and TRBJ1-2; the D gene is possibly TRBD1 (5 bases). The CDR3 is 14 amino acids. Germline V gene lookup returns CDR1 MNHNY and CDR2 SVGAGI (reference sequence). The germline V and J ends were trimmed by 8 bases and 2 bases, with 15 bases remaining between them. Written as DNA, the CDR3 is TGTGCCAGCTGCCCCTGGGGGGAGAACTATGGCTACACCTTC. This translates into CASCPWGENYGYTF.

Turning to this clone: A far larger clone is one base from this, pointing to a likely read error. Without the conserved terminal phenylalanine or tryptophan, this CDR3 likely stems from a read error. This specimen includes other DNA sequences encoding the same CDR3. The V call is TRBV2, the J call TRBJ2-7, with D perhaps assigned TRBD1 or TRBD2 (6 bases each). The CDR3 sequence is 18 residues long. Trimming removed 6 bases at V and 2 bases at J, with 26 bases between. Germline V gene lookup returns CDR1 SNHLY and CDR2 FYNNEI. The CDR3 protein is CASREGGAEAGPPYEQYL. The CDR3 nucleotides are TGTGCCAGCAGGGAGGGGGGCGCTGAGGCGGGACCCCCCTACGAGCAGTACTTA.

A remark on this clone: A far larger clone is one base from this, pointing to a likely read error. The chain joins TRBV19 to TRBJ1-3; D call uncertain. V was clipped by 6 bases and J by 0 bases, with 6 bases between them. Germline CDR1 reads LNHDA; CDR2 reads SQIVND (reference sequence). The CDR3 is 13 residues long. CDR3 amino acids: CASRGYSGNTIYF. CDR3 DNA: TGTGCCAGTAGAGGGTACTCTGGAAACACCATATATTTT.

The V gene is TRBV7-2, the J gene TRBJ1-2, with D hard to call. The CDR3 contains 14 residues. Per the germline V gene, CDR1 is SGHTA and CDR2 is FQGNSA. The V gene lost 1 base and the J gene lost 3 bases, with 9 bases spanning the gap. CDR3: CASSLVWQHYGYTF. In DNA, the CDR3 is TGTGCCAGCAGCTTAGTATGGCAGCACTATGGCTACACCTTC.

In this sample, this clone turned up once. This sequence joins TRBV28 and TRBJ2-1; TRBD2 might be the D (7 bases). This CDR3 comprises 15 residues. CDR1 MDHEN and CDR2 SYDVKM come from the germline V gene. With 4 bases removed from V and 2 bases from J, the gap between germline ends came to 12 bases. This CDR3 is CASSSAGGPYNEQFF. CDR3 bases: TGTGCCAGCAGTTCCGCCGGGGGGCCCTACAATGAGCAGTTCTTC. Based on the CDR3 plus reference TRBV28 and TRBJ2-1, the full variable domain is DVKVTQSSRYLVKRTGEKVFLECVQDMDHENMFWYRQDPGLGLRLIYFSYDVKMKEKGDIPEGYSVSREKKERFSLILESASTNQTSMYLCASSSAGGPYNEQFFGPGTRLTVL.

For this clone: This is likely an artifact of a read error, given a far larger clone one base away. Other DNA sequences from this sample encode an identical CDR3 as well. CDR3 bases: TGTGCCAGCAGCCCCCCCCGGACAGGAGTAGCCAATCAGCCCCAGCATTTT. This encodes CASSPPRTGVANQPQHF. This chain connects TRBV28 to TRBJ1-5; TRBD1 agrees at 7 bases. The CDR3 has 17 residues. CDR1 MDHEN and CDR2 SYDVKM come from the germline V gene. The V and J ends lost 6 bases and 3 bases, in that order; junction bases with no gene match: 14. Filled out from reference TRBV28 and TRBJ1-5, the complete variable domain reads DVKVTQSSRYLVKRTGEKVFLECVQDMDHENMFWYRQDPGLGLRLIYFSYDVKMKEKGDIPEGYSVSREKKERFSLILESASTNQTSMYLCASSPPRTGVANQPQHFGDGTRLSIL.

The V call is TRBV5-6, the J call TRBJ2-2, with TRBD1 identical over 12 bases. This CDR3 is built from 17 residues. V gave up 2 bases and J gave up 6 bases; unmatched junction bases: 8. The V gene's germline CDR1 is SGHDT and CDR2 YYEEEE. The CDR3 here is CASSFPTGTGGSGELFF. CDR3 nucleotides: TGTGCCAGCAGCTTCCCCACCGGGACAGGGGGCTCCGGGGAGCTGTTTTTT.

This rearrangement joins TRBV7-2 to TRBJ2-7; weak D call: TRBD2 (6 bases). The germline V and J ends were trimmed by 3 bases and 5 bases, with 8 bases remaining between them. The CDR3 has 12 amino acids. Germline V lookup: CDR1 SGHTA, CDR2 FQGNSA. The CDR3 DNA sequence: TGTGCCAGCAGCTTGACGGGGGACGAGCAGTACTTC. It translates to CASSLTGDEQYF.

This clone appeared a few times. This sample also contains other DNA sequences that code for the same CDR3. The V gene is TRBV18, the J gene TRBJ1-5; 7 bases agree with TRBD1. Looked up from germline, CDR1 is KGHSH and CDR2 is LQKENI. The length of the CDR3 is 15 residues. The junction had 2 bases not matched to a gene; V was cut back by 3 bases and J by 0 bases. CDR3 in DNA: TGTGCCAGCTCACCGGGGACAGCTAGCAATCAGCCCCAGCATTTT. Protein: CASSPGTASNQPQHF.

The chain employs TRBV28 and TRBJ2-5; D is ambiguous. The CDR3 extends over 15 amino acids. Germline V gene lookup returns CDR1 MDHEN and CDR2 SYDVKM. V dropped 5 bases and J dropped 2 bases, with 15 bases sitting between them. This CDR3 reads CASSPQQQFQETQYF. The CDR3 DNA reads as TGTGCCAGCAGTCCTCAACAACAATTTCAAGAGACCCAGTACTTC.

About this clone itself: With only one base between it and a far larger clone, this is likely a read error. Distinct nucleotide sequences in the sample also encode this CDR3. This sequence joins TRBV5-1 and TRBJ2-2; D gene unclear. Germline CDR1 reads SGHRS; CDR2 reads YFSETQ. V was trimmed by 4 bases and J by 1 base, leaving 5 bases between them. The CDR3 has 13 amino acids. The CDR3 reads CASSRLNTGELFF. The CDR3 DNA follows: TGCGCCAGCAGCAGGCTGAACACCGGGGAGCTGTTTTTT.

Worth noting for this clone: A read error is likely here: a far larger clone is one base away. The genes are TRBV18 and TRBJ1-1; D is uncertain. The V gene's germline CDR1 is KGHSH and CDR2 LQKENI. The CDR3 totals 14 residues. CDR3 nucleotide sequence: TGTGCCAACTCACCACCGGGCAAGAACACTGAAGCTTTCTTT. The encoded protein is CANSPPGKNTEAFF.

The chain joins TRBV2 to TRBJ1-4; D might be TRBD1 (6 bases). The CDR3 spans 13 residues. Trimming took off 8 bases at V and 4 bases at J, with 11 bases between the two ends. Germline loops: CDR1 SNHLY, CDR2 FYNNEI. The CDR3 region has the DNA TGTGCCAGCCGGACAGACTATAATGAAAAACTGTTTTTT. Its translation is CASRTDYNEKLFF.

The rearrangement joins TRBV6-1 to TRBJ2-6; D is ambiguous. The germline gives CDR1 MNHNS, CDR2 SASEGT. Trimming stripped 7 bases from V and 2 bases from J, with 6 bases between. CDR3 length: 13 amino acids. DNA of the CDR3: TGTGCCAGCAACGCTCCTGGGGCCAACGTCCTGACTTTC. Amino acids: CASNAPGANVLTF.

V is TRBV5-1 and J is TRBJ1-1; D unresolved. Per germline, CDR1 SGHRS and CDR2 YFSETQ. Trimming shortened V by 0 bases and J by 3 bases, and 9 bases separated the two germline ends. The CDR3 runs to 14 residues. In DNA, the CDR3 is TGCGCCAGCAGCTTGGGCCAGCGGGACACTGAAGCTTTCTTT. This translates into CASSLGQRDTEAFF. The variable domain in full, with the rest retrieved from reference TRBV5-1 and TRBJ1-1, is KAGVTQTPRYLIKTRGQQVTLSCSPISGHRSVSWYQQTPGQGLQFLFEYFSETQRNKGNFPGRFSGRQFSNSRSEMNVSTLELGDSALYLCASSLGQRDTEAFFGQGTRLTVV.

The chain is built from TRBV4-3 and TRBJ2-2; D possibly corresponds to TRBD2 (6 bases). V lost 2 bases, J lost 2 bases, and 18 bases lay in between. The CDR3 extends over 18 amino acids. Germline loops: CDR1 LGHNA, CDR2 YSLEER. Here the CDR3 DNA reads TGCGCCAGCAGCCAATTGACCACCGGGACTCATAACACCGGGGAGCTGTTTTTT. This codes for CASSQLTTGTHNTGELFF.

The rearrangement links TRBV11-2 to TRBJ2-1, with D unclear. Trimming shortened V by 1 base and J by 8 bases, and 15 bases separated the two germline ends. The CDR3 is 15 residues long. In germline, CDR1 is SGHAT, CDR2 FQNNGV. The CDR3 coding sequence is TGTGCCAGCAGCTTAGGCCTACGTCCCGAATATGAGCAGTTCTTC. Amino acids: CASSLGLRPEYEQFF. The complete variable domain, with remaining parts taken from reference TRBV11-2 and TRBJ2-1, reads EAGVAQSPRYKIIEKRQSVAFWCNPISGHATLYWYQQILGQGPKLLIQFQNNGVVDDSQLPKDRFSAERLKGVDSTLKIQPAKLEDSAVYLCASSLGLRPEYEQFFGPGTRLTVL.

Concerning this clone: A much more abundant neighbour one base away suggests this may be a read error. The V call is TRBV6-1, the J call TRBJ2-3; D uncertain. In germline, CDR1 is MNHNS, CDR2 SASEGT. Trimming pared 7 bases from V and 0 bases from J, leaving 11 bases between. This CDR3 region has 14 residues. In DNA form, the CDR3 reads TGTGCCAGCATATTAACAGTTAGCACAGATACGCAGTATTTT. It codes for CASILTVSTDTQYF.

The genes are TRBV4-1 and TRBJ2-3, with D unclear. With 0 bases removed from V and 2 bases from J, the gap between germline ends came to 15 bases. The CDR3 has 17 amino acids. In germline, CDR1 is MGHRA, CDR2 YSYEKL. CDR3 coding DNA: TGCGCCAGCAGCCAAGATCCCCCGGACCGACCCACAGATACGCAGTATTTT. Protein product: CASSQDPPDRPTDTQYF.

The chain joins TRBV9 to TRBJ2-1, with a tentative D call TRBD2 (5 bases). Germline lookup yields CDR1 SGDLS and CDR2 YYNGEE. The CDR3 length is 13 residues. V lost 9 bases and J lost 8, with 18 bases in between. The CDR3 reads CATEVGVVHEQFF. The CDR3 nucleotides read TGTGCCACGGAGGTGGGAGTTGTCCATGAGCAGTTCTTC.

V gene TRBV7-8 combines with J gene TRBJ1-1; D remains unclear. Germline CDR1 reads SGHVS; CDR2 reads FQNEAQ. Trimming removed 3 bases from V and 1 base from J, with 6 bases in between. The CDR3 sequence is 13 residues long. CDR3 in DNA: TGTGCCAGCAGCTTTGAGTGGAACACTGAAGCTTTCTTT. This translates into CASSFEWNTEAFF.

The table lists this clone with many counts. The chain carries TRBV6-5 and TRBJ2-7; 11 nucleotides agree with TRBD1. The CDR3 sequence is 13 residues long. J lost 6 bases, V lost 8 bases, and 6 bases had no gene match. Per germline, CDR1 MNHEY and CDR2 SVGAGI. CDR3 in amino acids: CASRGQGAFEQYF. DNA of the CDR3: TGTGCCAGCCGAGGACAGGGGGCTTTCGAGCAGTACTTC.

The rearrangement uses TRBV27 and TRBJ1-5; D unresolved. CDR3 length equals 15 residues. Germline V gene sequence: CDR1 MNHEY, CDR2 SMNVEV (reference sequence). Trimming took off 6 bases at V and 2 bases at J, with 14 bases between the two ends. Written as DNA, the CDR3 is TGTGCCAGCAGCCTAACATGGGGTGGCAATCAGCCCCAGCATTTT. Protein product: CASSLTWGGNQPQHF.

The rearrangement links TRBV5-1 to TRBJ2-7; D might be TRBD1 (6 bases). Germline assignment: CDR1 SGHRS and CDR2 YFSETQ. The V and J ends lost 3 bases and 4 bases respectively, with 17 bases between them. This CDR3 has 15 amino acids. The CDR3 nucleotides read TGCGCCAGCAGCTCACGACAGGCCACCCCGTACGAGCAGTACTTC. Encoded protein: CASSSRQATPYEQYF.

The rearrangement joins TRBV10-1 to TRBJ1-1, with D uncertain. The CDR3 has 10 residues. The germline CDR1 and CDR2 sequences are WNHNN and SYGVQD (reference sequence). V lost 3 bases and J 8 bases, leaving 4 bases between the germline ends. The CDR3, as DNA: TGCGCCAGCAGTGACAGGGAAGCTTTCTTT. Residues: CASSDREAFF.

The chain combines TRBV27 with TRBJ1-1; 11 bases fit TRBD1. The trim removed 3 bases at V and 5 bases at J, leaving 5 bases unmatched. CDR1 is MNHEY, CDR2 SMNVEV, per germline (reference sequence). The CDR3 contains 15 residues. CDR3 amino acids: CASSLGQGGWTEAFF. CDR3 nucleotide sequence: TGTGCCAGCAGTTTGGGACAGGGGGGCTGGACTGAAGCTTTCTTT.

The V and J genes are TRBV25-1 and TRBJ2-7, with TRBD2 matching 10 bases. The CDR3 is made up of 15 amino acids. Unmatched junction bases numbered 9, after V lost 3 bases and J lost 7 bases. The germline CDR1 and CDR2 sequences are MGHDK and SYGVNS. Written as DNA, the CDR3 is TGTGCCAGCAGTGAGGTAATAGCGGGAGGTGGGGAGCAGTACTTC. Its protein product is CASSEVIAGGGEQYF.

This clone was seen a few times. This rearrangement joins TRBV10-3 to TRBJ2-7; a weak D match, TRBD2 (5 bases). Germline V gene data show CDR1 as ENHRY and CDR2 as SYGVKD. The CDR3 loop spans 15 amino acids. V lost 10 bases to trimming and J lost 1 base, with 20 bases between them. The CDR3 region has the DNA TGTGCCAGCAGCGTCTCTACGGACTCATCCTACGAGCAGTACTTC. Its protein is CASSVSTDSSYEQYF.

The rearrangement links TRBV7-9 to TRBJ2-1; 8 bases are shared with TRBD2. This CDR3 is built from 15 residues. With V trimmed by 5 bases and J by 6 bases, 9 bases remained unmatched. Per germline, CDR1 SEHNR and CDR2 FQNEAQ (reference sequence). CDR3 nucleotide sequence: TGTGCCAGCAGCCGCCCCTTCGGGACTAGCAATGAGCAGTTCTTC. It translates to CASSRPFGTSNEQFF.

The chain carries TRBV19 and TRBJ2-7; D is unclear. The V and J ends lost 3 bases and 7 bases respectively, with 10 bases between them. The CDR3 sequence is 12 residues long. Germline V gives CDR1 LNHDA, CDR2 SQIVND (reference sequence). CDR3 coding DNA: TGTGCCAGTAGTATCGATGTGGGTGAGCAGTACTTC. The encoded protein is CASSIDVGEQYF.